This entry features one T cell receptor beta chain sequence. Its matching antigen is unknown. The CDR3 spans 14 residues. Looked up from germline, CDR1 is GTSNPN and CDR2 is SVGIG (reference sequence). Trimming stripped 0 bases from V and 0 bases from J, with 8 bases between. These data are taken from a study of identical twins. Broader study findings: Among monozygotic twins, out-of-frame TCR alpha sharing exceeded what models predicted.

Unique molecular identifiers were present on the cDNA, which also gained a universal primer site by template switching. A single record per CDR3 protein comes from TCRdb applying MiXCR to the 5' RACE reads. The table lists 210,000 or so distinct CDR3 sequences, around a sixth of them singletons. The same sample was also used in a study of T cells expressing NK-cell markers. According to that study: HCMV seropositivity characterized seven of the eight sequenced donors, and seronegativity one. Restricting sorting to alpha-beta TCR T cells was achieved in several experiments by an anti-gamma-delta TCR antibody.

J is TRBJ2-5 and V is TRBV30; D remains unclear. The sequencing sample was made of CD8+ T cells sorted from blood. This sequence was found in a woman between 18 and 29 years old in good health. The CDR3 nucleotides are TGTGCCTGGAGTGTACTATCTCACCAAGAGACCCAGTACTTC. Its protein product is CAWSVLSHQETQYF. Based on the CDR3 plus reference TRBV30 and TRBJ2-5, the full variable domain is SQTIHQWPATLVQPVGSPLSLECTVEGTSNPNLYWYRQAAGRGLQLLFYSVGIGQISSEVPQNLSASRPQDRQFILSSKKLLLSDSGFYLCAWSVLSHQETQYFGPGTRLLVL.